Reported below is one T cell receptor (beta chain). Method: immunoSEQ multiplex PCR; TCRdb's copy keeps in-frame clones and lacks some. The table includes 150,000 or so clones, under 80% detected once. The data derive from a study of blood T cell repertoires in COVID-19. Germline CDR1 and CDR2: SGHTA and FQGNSA. This CDR3 comprises 15 residues. V shed 2 bases and J shed 0 bases, with 8 bases lying between them. V usage is TRBV7-2 and J usage is TRBJ2-1; D unclear. The receptor comes from a woman older than 75 with acute or convalescent COVID-19. Specimen: peripheral blood. The DNA for the CDR3 is TGTGCCAGCAGCTTACAGGAAATCTCCTACAATGAGCAGTTCTTC. This sequence encodes CASSLQEISYNEQFF.